This is a list of T cell receptor beta chains from one sample in a study of T cells in Graves' hyperthyroidism and ophthalmopathy. MiXCR, run by TCRdb on the multiplex PCR reads, gives a single entry per CDR3 protein. In the table there are 450,000 to 650,000 distinct CDR3 sequences, less than 25% of which are singletons. The sequencing sample was made of blood. The receptors derive from a man aged 18 to 29 with Graves' hyperthyroidism. The CDR3 runs from the conserved cysteine through the conserved F or W. The order of the fields is clone size, J gene, D gene, V gene, CDR3 length, CDR3 DNA, CDR3 protein. D genes are given only for firm matches. Size values are once, few and many counts, or a class for expanded clones, and some rows have none.

clone size: -; J gene: TRBJ2-7; D gene: TRBD2; V gene: TRBV6-1; CDR3 length: 15; CDR3 DNA: TGTGCCAGCACGGGACTAGCGGGGGCCTCCTACGAGCAGTACTTC; CDR3 protein: CASTGLAGASYEQYF
clone size: -; J gene: TRBJ1-5; D gene: -; V gene: TRBV28; CDR3 length: 17; CDR3 DNA: TGTGCCAGCAGTACCCCCGCAGGGGATTACCCCAATCAGCCCCAGCATTTT; CDR3 protein: CASSTPAGDYPNQPQHF
clone size: many; J gene: TRBJ2-5; D gene: -; V gene: TRBV20-1; CDR3 length: 13; CDR3 DNA: TGCAGTGCTAGAGATAGTGGGACTGAGACCCAGTACTTC; CDR3 protein: CSARDSGTETQYF
clone size: many; J gene: TRBJ2-5; D gene: TRBD2; V gene: TRBV7-6; CDR3 length: 16; CDR3 DNA: TGTGCCAGCAGCCTGGGCAGCGGGGGCCCACAAGAGACCCAGTACTTC; CDR3 protein: CASSLGSGGPQETQYF
clone size: -; J gene: TRBJ2-5; D gene: -; V gene: TRBV24-1; CDR3 length: 13; CDR3 DNA: TGTGCCACCAGTGAACCAGGAAAAGAGACCCAGTACTTC; CDR3 protein: CATSEPGKETQYF
clone size: many; J gene: TRBJ1-1; D gene: -; V gene: TRBV12-3/TRBV12-4; CDR3 length: 15; CDR3 DNA: TGTGCCAGCAGTCCCAACAGGGTGTGGAACACTGAAGCTTTCTTT; CDR3 protein: CASSPNRVWNTEAFF
clone size: many; J gene: TRBJ2-5; D gene: TRBD2; V gene: TRBV2; CDR3 length: 12; CDR3 DNA: TGTGCCAGCAGCGGGGGGGCCGAGACCCAGTACTTC; CDR3 protein: CASSGGAETQYF
clone size: few; J gene: TRBJ2-2; D gene: -; V gene: TRBV11-1; CDR3 length: 13; CDR3 DNA: TGTGCCAGCAGCTTGGGATCGGTCGGGGAGCTGTTTTTT; CDR3 protein: CASSLGSVGELFF
clone size: many; J gene: TRBJ2-5; D gene: -; V gene: TRBV28; CDR3 length: 15; CDR3 DNA: TGTGCCAGCAGTTTAGGGGGCATGATCCAAGAGACCCAGTACTTC; CDR3 protein: CASSLGGMIQETQYF
clone size: few; J gene: TRBJ1-1; D gene: -; V gene: TRBV6-1; CDR3 length: 13; CDR3 DNA: TGTGCCAGCAGCATCGAGGGGAGCACTGAAGCTTTCTTT; CDR3 protein: CASSIEGSTEAFF
clone size: few; J gene: TRBJ2-7; D gene: -; V gene: TRBV19; CDR3 length: 14; CDR3 DNA: TGTGCCAGTAGTCCTACAGGGGGGGTCTACGAGCAGTACTTC; CDR3 protein: CASSPTGGVYEQYF
clone size: many; J gene: TRBJ2-5; D gene: -; V gene: TRBV30; CDR3 length: 12; CDR3 DNA: TGTGCCTGGAACGGGGGTATCGAGACCCAGTACTTC; CDR3 protein: CAWNGGIETQYF
clone size: -; J gene: TRBJ1-2; D gene: -; V gene: TRBV28; CDR3 length: 13; CDR3 DNA: TGTGCCAGCTCAATTTCCCGGGACATGGGGCGGACCTTC; CDR3 protein: CASSISRDMGRTF
clone size: -; J gene: TRBJ2-2; D gene: -; V gene: TRBV7-9; CDR3 length: 14; CDR3 DNA: TGTGCCAGCAGCTCGAACAGGGACGCCGGGGAGCTGTTTTTT; CDR3 protein: CASSSNRDAGELFF
clone size: -; J gene: TRBJ2-7; D gene: TRBD2; V gene: TRBV6-5; CDR3 length: 14; CDR3 DNA: TGTGCCAGCAGTTCTAGCGGGGGGGCCCACGAGCAGTACTTC; CDR3 protein: CASSSSGGAHEQYF
clone size: once; J gene: TRBJ1-1; D gene: -; V gene: TRBV6-1; CDR3 length: 15; CDR3 DNA: TGTGCCAGCAGTGAGATGCGGCTTCTGAACACTGAAGCTTTCTTT; CDR3 protein: CASSEMRLLNTEAFF
clone size: many; J gene: TRBJ2-7; D gene: TRBD1; V gene: TRBV6-1; CDR3 length: 14; CDR3 DNA: TGTGCCAGCCGGGGCGGGACAGGGTCTTACGAGCAGTACTTC; CDR3 protein: CASRGGTGSYEQYF
clone size: many; J gene: TRBJ1-5; D gene: TRBD1; V gene: TRBV28; CDR3 length: 16; CDR3 DNA: TGTGCCAGCCTGGACAGGGTCTTTTTTTCGGCTCAGCCCCAGCATTTT; CDR3 protein: CASLDRVFFSAQPQHF
clone size: few; J gene: TRBJ2-5; D gene: -; V gene: TRBV13; CDR3 length: 13; CDR3 DNA: TGTGCCAGCAGCCCACGAGACGGGTTGACCCAGTACTTC; CDR3 protein: CASSPRDGLTQYF
clone size: many; J gene: TRBJ2-5; D gene: -; V gene: TRBV12-3/TRBV12-4; CDR3 length: 13; CDR3 DNA: TGTGCCAGCAGGGGACGGGTCAAAGAGACCCAGTACTTC; CDR3 protein: CASRGRVKETQYF
clone size: -; J gene: TRBJ1-2; D gene: TRBD1; V gene: TRBV20-1; CDR3 length: 14; CDR3 DNA: TGCAGTGCTGGCGGACAGGGCGATAACTATGGCTACACCTTC; CDR3 protein: CSAGGQGDNYGYTF
clone size: many; J gene: TRBJ2-7; D gene: TRBD1; V gene: TRBV5-1; CDR3 length: 14; CDR3 DNA: TGCGCCAGCAGCTTCGACAGGGACCTCGTCGAGCAGTACTTC; CDR3 protein: CASSFDRDLVEQYF
clone size: many; J gene: TRBJ1-5; D gene: TRBD1; V gene: TRBV30; CDR3 length: 15; CDR3 DNA: TGTGCCTGGAGTGTACAGGGGATAATCAATCAGCCCCAGCATTTT; CDR3 protein: CAWSVQGIINQPQHF
clone size: -; J gene: TRBJ1-2; D gene: -; V gene: TRBV5-1; CDR3 length: 14; CDR3 DNA: TGCGCCAGCAGACCCGACGGACCTTACTATGGCTACACCTTC; CDR3 protein: CASRPDGPYYGYTF
clone size: many; J gene: TRBJ1-1; D gene: -; V gene: TRBV24-1; CDR3 length: 14; CDR3 DNA: TGTGCCACTCGGCCACGGGACATGAGCACTGAAGCTTTCTTT; CDR3 protein: CATRPRDMSTEAFF
clone size: many; J gene: TRBJ1-5; D gene: -; V gene: TRBV7-8; CDR3 length: 15; CDR3 DNA: TGTGCCAGCAGCTTGGCGGGGGGCGAGATATGGCCCCAGCATTTT; CDR3 protein: CASSLAGGEIWPQHF
clone size: -; J gene: TRBJ1-3; D gene: -; V gene: TRBV28; CDR3 length: 15; CDR3 DNA: TGTGCCAGCAGTTTCAGCACAGGTCTGGGAAACACCATATATTTT; CDR3 protein: CASSFSTGLGNTIYF
clone size: many; J gene: TRBJ2-7; D gene: TRBD1; V gene: TRBV29-1; CDR3 length: 12; CDR3 DNA: TGCAGCGTTCACAGGGGTGGTACGGAGCAGTACTTC; CDR3 protein: CSVHRGGTEQYF
clone size: many; J gene: TRBJ2-7; D gene: -; V gene: TRBV12-3/TRBV12-4; CDR3 length: 15; CDR3 DNA: TGTGCCAGCAGTTTATGGCCGGACAGACCCTACGAGCAGTACTTC; CDR3 protein: CASSLWPDRPYEQYF
clone size: many; J gene: TRBJ2-3; D gene: -; V gene: TRBV5-1; CDR3 length: 15; CDR3 DNA: TGCGCCAGCAGATCTAGTGGAGGGAGCACAGATACGCAGTATTTT; CDR3 protein: CASRSSGGSTDTQYF
clone size: -; J gene: TRBJ1-2; D gene: TRBD1; V gene: TRBV2; CDR3 length: 11; CDR3 DNA: TGTGCCAGCAGTCAACAGGGGCCCCTCACCTTC; CDR3 protein: CASSQQGPLTF
clone size: many; J gene: TRBJ2-5; D gene: TRBD1; V gene: TRBV11-2; CDR3 length: 14; CDR3 DNA: TGTGCCAGCAGCTTACAAGGGGGCGCGGAGACCCAGTACTTC; CDR3 protein: CASSLQGGAETQYF
clone size: many; J gene: TRBJ1-1; D gene: -; V gene: TRBV6-2/TRBV6-3; CDR3 length: 13; CDR3 DNA: TGTGCCAGCGGTCTAGGACTGAACACTGAAGCTTTCTTT; CDR3 protein: CASGLGLNTEAFF
clone size: many; J gene: TRBJ2-5; D gene: TRBD2; V gene: TRBV29-1; CDR3 length: 12; CDR3 DNA: TGCAGCGTTGTTAGCGGGGGAGAGACCCAGTACTTC; CDR3 protein: CSVVSGGETQYF
clone size: -; J gene: TRBJ1-1; D gene: TRBD1; V gene: TRBV6-1; CDR3 length: 15; CDR3 DNA: TGTGCCAGCAGTGTACGACAGGGCCGGGGCACTGAAGCTTTCTTT; CDR3 protein: CASSVRQGRGTEAFF
clone size: many; J gene: TRBJ2-7; D gene: -; V gene: TRBV12-3/TRBV12-4; CDR3 length: 13; CDR3 DNA: TGTGCCAGCAGTGGCCTCCCGGTTTACGAGCAGTACTTC; CDR3 protein: CASSGLPVYEQYF
clone size: few; J gene: TRBJ2-5; D gene: -; V gene: TRBV4-1; CDR3 length: 15; CDR3 DNA: TGCGCCAGCAGCCAAGATTCGGGGTACTTGGAGACCCAGTACTTC; CDR3 protein: CASSQDSGYLETQYF
clone size: many; J gene: TRBJ2-6; D gene: TRBD1; V gene: TRBV2; CDR3 length: 16; CDR3 DNA: TGTGCCAGCAGTTATGACAGGGGGCGCGGGGCCAACGTCCTGACTTTC; CDR3 protein: CASSYDRGRGANVLTF
clone size: many; J gene: TRBJ1-4; D gene: -; V gene: TRBV29-1; CDR3 length: 13; CDR3 DNA: TGCAGCGTGGTCGGACGGAATAATGAAAAACTGTTTTTT; CDR3 protein: CSVVGRNNEKLFF
clone size: -; J gene: TRBJ2-7; D gene: TRBD1; V gene: TRBV6-5; CDR3 length: 15; CDR3 DNA: TGTGCCAGCAGTTCTACCGGGACAGGGTGGTACGAGCAGTACTTC; CDR3 protein: CASSSTGTGWYEQYF
clone size: -; J gene: TRBJ2-2; D gene: -; V gene: TRBV28; CDR3 length: 13; CDR3 DNA: TGTGCCAGCAACTTGGACCGGGGACGGGAGCTGTTTTTT; CDR3 protein: CASNLDRGRELFF
clone size: many; J gene: TRBJ1-1; D gene: -; V gene: TRBV6-5; CDR3 length: 12; CDR3 DNA: TGTGCCAGCAGTTACGGGTCCACTGAAGCTTTCTTT; CDR3 protein: CASSYGSTEAFF
clone size: few; J gene: TRBJ1-5; D gene: -; V gene: TRBV6-1; CDR3 length: 16; CDR3 DNA: TGTGCCAGCAGTGAGCAACAGGGTTATGGGAATCAGCCCCAGCATTTT; CDR3 protein: CASSEQQGYGNQPQHF
clone size: -; J gene: TRBJ2-5; D gene: -; V gene: TRBV2; CDR3 length: 12; CDR3 DNA: TGTGCCAGCACCCCGGGCGGGGAGACCCAGTACTTC; CDR3 protein: CASTPGGETQYF
clone size: many; J gene: TRBJ2-2; D gene: -; V gene: TRBV12-3/TRBV12-4; CDR3 length: 14; CDR3 DNA: TGTGCCAGCAGCTTTACAGCGAACACCGGGGAGCTGTTTTTT; CDR3 protein: CASSFTANTGELFF
clone size: -; J gene: TRBJ2-5; D gene: -; V gene: TRBV7-9; CDR3 length: 15; CDR3 DNA: TGTGCCAGCAGCTCAACGCGACTAATCGAAGAGACCCAGTACTTC; CDR3 protein: CASSSTRLIEETQYF